The present TCR beta chain was sequenced within a study of control samples from healthy donors and cancer patients (dated by TCRdb to between 2020 and 2021). As concerns this clone: The antigen it recognizes is unknown. No qualities accompany the bases; no much larger clone lies one base away.

The trim is 2 bases for V and 1 base for J, with a gap of 15 bases between the germline ends. From cysteine to phenylalanine, the CDR3 is 17 amino acids long. Just CDR3 DNA is preserved here, 51 bases in frame from base 1. CDR1 and CDR2, per the germline V gene, are MDHEN and SYDVKM. Library prep was done by the immunoSEQ multiplex PCR assay. Held by TCRdb, this immuneACCESS table contains in-frame sequences only and omits some clones. Under half of the omission traces to an unresolved V gene where checked; the cause of the rest is unknown. The sample yields about 20,000 clones; 70% to 90% were counted once. In total, the top ten clones hold 8% to 10% of the sample.

This TCR was sampled from a woman aged 55-70 years with head and neck cancer. Sequenced sample: PBMCs. The sequence joins TRBV28 to TRBJ1-3, and perhaps TRBD1 as D gene, on 5 matching bases. The DNA sequence follows: TGTGCCAGCAGTTTAGGGGCAGCCGCTCCGTCTGGAAACACCATATATTTT. This encodes CASSLGAAAPSGNTIYF.